The 15 T cell receptor beta chains below all came from one sample that was sequenced in a study of blood T cell repertoires in COVID-19. The data were produced by immunoSEQ multiplex PCR, yet TCRdb's version contains in-frame clones alone and is incomplete. The table includes nearly 400,000 clones, about nine tenths detected once. The specimen was PBMCs or T cells enriched from blood (not recorded which). The source of these receptors is a woman aged 30 to 39 who had recovered from COVID-19.

V gene TRBV3-1 (or the pseudogene TRBV3-2) combines with J gene TRBJ2-7, with TRBD2 matching 7 bases. The CDR3 is 15 residues long. The V gene end was trimmed by 4 bases and the J gene end by 2 bases; junction bases not matched to a gene: 8. Germline CDR1 reads LGHDT; CDR2 reads YNNKEL (reference sequence). The CDR3 sequence is CASSPGGSMTYEQYF. CDR3 bases: TGTGCCAGCAGCCCCGGCGGGAGCATGACCTACGAGCAGTACTTC.

The chain employs TRBV5-1 and TRBJ2-7, with 8 nucleotides matching TRBD1. CDR1 and CDR2 (germline): SGHRS, YFSETQ. The CDR3 runs 14 residues. The V segment lost 4 bases and the J segment 4 bases; nucleotides outside the gene matches: 7. The CDR3 loop is CASSISRGRYEQYF. CDR3 bases: TGCGCCAGCAGCATATCCAGGGGGCGTTACGAGCAGTACTTC.

The chain links TRBV24-1 to TRBJ2-1; tentative D call: TRBD2 (7 bases). The CDR3 is 18 amino acids. The V end lost 3 bases, the J end lost 3 bases, and 20 bases lay between the germline ends. Germline V gene lookup returns CDR1 KGHDR and CDR2 SFDVKD. CDR3: CATSDPRGGGGIYNEQFF. The CDR3 region has the DNA TGTGCCACCAGTGATCCTCGAGGGGGGGGCGGGATCTACAATGAGCAGTTCTTC.

The chain employs TRBV27 and TRBJ1-2, with D uncertain. V was trimmed by 2 bases and J by 1 base, leaving 17 bases between them. The CDR3 runs 17 residues. The germline V gene encodes CDR1 MNHEY and CDR2 SMNVEV (reference sequence). The CDR3: CASSLAAGVQVNYGYTF. DNA for the CDR3: TGTGCCAGCAGTTTAGCAGCCGGGGTACAAGTTAACTATGGCTACACCTTC.

This clone has a handful of counts. The chain is built from TRBV29-1 and TRBJ2-7; D may be TRBD1 (5 bases). Germline-derived CDR1 and CDR2 are SQVTM and ANQGSEA. This CDR3 has 14 residues. V was cut by 2 bases and J by 0 bases, with 11 bases left in between. For the CDR3, the DNA is TGCAGCGTTGAAATACCCGACAGCTCCTACGAGCAGTACTTC. This gives the protein CSVEIPDSSYEQYF.

This clone came up once. The V call is TRBV5-1, the J call TRBJ2-1; D is uncertain. The V gene lost 0 bases and the J gene lost 5 bases, with 9 bases spanning the gap. CDR1 and CDR2 from the germline V gene are SGHRS and YFSETQ. The CDR3 covers 14 residues. As DNA, the CDR3 is TGCGCCAGCAGCTTGGGAGGCACCCACAATGAGCAGTTCTTC. Encoded protein: CASSLGGTHNEQFF.

The CDR3 protein is CASSLRTGDYGYTF. DNA of the CDR3: TGTGCCAGCAGTTTACGGACAGGGGACTATGGCTACACCTTC. The chain joins TRBV27 to TRBJ1-2, with 9 bases lining up with TRBD1. The junction had 1 base not matched to a gene; V was cut back by 2 bases and J by 3 bases. This CDR3 has 14 amino acids. Germline V CDR1 and CDR2: MNHEY, SMNVEV (reference sequence).

This clone was found once. This sample also contains other DNA sequences that code for the same CDR3. The chain couples TRBV10-2 to TRBJ2-1; no clear D. Deletions cut 4 bases from V and 7 bases from J, with 5 bases between. In germline, CDR1 is WSHSY, CDR2 SAAADI. This CDR3 is built from 11 residues. CDR3: CASSGGNEQFF. The CDR3 nucleotides are TGCGCCAGCAGTGGAGGAAATGAGCAGTTCTTC.

The chain recombines TRBV6-5 with TRBJ2-7, with 8 bases that match TRBD1. Trimming cost V 7 bases and J 4 bases; bases outside gene matches: 6. The CDR3 contains 13 residues. Germline loops: CDR1 MNHEY, CDR2 SVGAGI. CDR3 DNA: TGTGCCAGCATGGACAGGGTTTTATACGAGCAGTACTTC. The encoded protein is CASMDRVLYEQYF.

V is TRBV7-2 and J is TRBJ1-5, with a weak D call TRBD1 (5 bases). CDR1 is SGHTA and CDR2 is FQGNSA in the germline V gene. The CDR3 covers 14 residues. V was trimmed by 1 base and J by 5 bases, leaving 9 bases between them. The CDR3 nucleotides are TGTGCCAGCAGCTTAGGGGGCCACGATCAGCCCCAGCATTTT. It codes for CASSLGGHDQPQHF. Full variable domain (outside the CDR3, taken from reference TRBV7-2 and TRBJ1-5): GAGVSQSPSNKVTEKGKDVELRCDPISGHTALYWYRQSLGQGLEFLIYFQGNSAPDKSGLPSDRFSAERTGGSVSTLTIQRTQQEDSAVYLCASSLGGHDQPQHFGDGTRLSIL.

The chain combines TRBV10-3 with TRBJ1-1; D possibly corresponds to TRBD1 (6 bases). Germline V gives CDR1 ENHRY, CDR2 SYGVKD. The CDR3 is 14 amino acids. The V gene lost 0 bases and the J gene lost 7 bases, with 12 bases spanning the gap. CDR3 bases: TGTGCCATCAGTGAGTCCGAAGGGGGAAATGAAGCTTTCTTT. It yields the protein CAISESEGGNEAFF.

This clone was detected only once. The chain has TRBV12-3 or TRBV12-4 and TRBJ1-3; no firm D call. The V and J ends lost 7 bases and 0 bases respectively, with 7 bases between them. CDR3 size: 13 residues. The CDR3, as DNA: TGTGCCAGCAATCCCCGCTCTGGAAACACCATATATTTT. It is translated as CASNPRSGNTIYF.

This chain links TRBV7-9 with TRBJ1-2, with D maybe TRBD1 (5 bases). CDR1 and CDR2 (germline): SEHNR, FQNEAQ (reference sequence). There are 14 residues in the CDR3. V gave up 2 bases and J gave up 2 bases, with 9 bases separating them. This CDR3 reads CASSLRGTNYGYTF. Here the CDR3 DNA reads TGTGCCAGCAGCTTAAGGGGAACGAACTATGGCTACACCTTC.

The rearrangement joins TRBV20-1 to TRBJ1-2, with a possible D match to TRBD1 (6 bases). Germline values: CDR1 DFQATT, CDR2 SNEGSKA (reference sequence). Trimming stripped 3 bases from V and 7 bases from J, with 9 bases between. The CDR3 extends over 11 amino acids. As DNA, the CDR3 is TGCAGTGCTAGTATCAGGGGTGGCTACACCTTC. Protein: CSASIRGGYTF.

The DNA of the CDR3 is TGTGCCAGCAGCACCCTGGGGGGGTTTTTGGCAGATACGCAGTATTTT. Its translation: CASSTLGGFLADTQYF. This sequence joins TRBV7-8 and TRBJ2-3; the match to TRBD2 covers 7 bases. Germline lookup yields CDR1 SGHVS and CDR2 FQNEAQ. The CDR3 has 16 residues. V was clipped by 5 bases and J by 4 bases; unmatched bases: 12.